The next 17 T cell receptor beta chains were all read from a single sample in a study of blood T cell repertoires in COVID-19. The protocol was immunoSEQ multiplex PCR, while the TCRdb copy is restricted to in-frame clones and leaves out a portion. In the table there are 280,000 or so clones, 80% to 90% of which are singletons. Source material: PBMCs or T cells enriched from blood (not recorded which). Source of these receptors: a young man who had recovered from COVID-19.

The rearrangement uses TRBV6-5 and TRBJ2-7; maybe TRBD1 (5 bases). V was shortened by 0 bases and J by 3 bases, with 12 bases between the two germline ends. This CDR3 region has 15 residues. From germline, CDR1 is MNHEY and CDR2 SVGAGI. CDR3 sequence: CASSYSGRTNYEQYF. Written as DNA, the CDR3 is TGTGCCAGCAGTTACTCGGGTAGGACAAACTACGAGCAGTACTTC.

The chain is built from TRBV11-2 and TRBJ1-2; the D gene is possibly TRBD1 (6 bases). V lost 0 bases to trimming and J lost 3 bases, with 11 bases between them. This CDR3 comprises 15 residues. CDR1 and CDR2 from the germline V gene are SGHAT and FQNNGV. DNA for the CDR3: TGTGCCAGCAGCTTAGATCCAGGGGCGCACTATGGCTACACCTTC. Its protein is CASSLDPGAHYGYTF. Full variable domain (missing parts from reference TRBV11-2 and TRBJ1-2): EAGVAQSPRYKIIEKRQSVAFWCNPISGHATLYWYQQILGQGPKLLIQFQNNGVVDDSQLPKDRFSAERLKGVDSTLKIQPAKLEDSAVYLCASSLDPGAHYGYTFGSGTRLTVV.

This clone has more than one count but fewer than ten. This chain joins TRBV9 and TRBJ2-1; 8 bases align to TRBD2. The CDR3 runs to 18 residues. Germline values: CDR1 SGDLS, CDR2 YYNGEE. Trimming at V came to 4 bases and at J to 4 bases, leaving 16 bases not matched to a gene. This CDR3 reads CASSHTALGGARYNEQFF. The CDR3 DNA sequence: TGTGCCAGCAGCCATACCGCCCTCGGGGGGGCCAGGTACAATGAGCAGTTCTTC.

The chain employs TRBV30 and TRBJ2-1, with 10 bases lining up with TRBD2. The V and J ends lost 2 bases and 4 bases, in that order; junction bases with no gene match: 5. Germline CDR1 and CDR2: GTSNPN and SVGIG (reference sequence). The CDR3 is made up of 15 amino acids. The CDR3 region is CAWSLKRGGYNEQFF. CDR3 sequence (DNA): TGTGCCTGGAGTTTAAAGCGGGGGGGGTACAATGAGCAGTTCTTC.

CDR3 nucleotides: TGTGCCAGCAGCCCAACGACTAGCGGGGACTACGAGCAGTACTTC. Translated: CASSPTTSGDYEQYF. The chain has TRBV4-2 and TRBJ2-7; 11 positions agree with TRBD2. V dropped 4 bases and J dropped 3; count of bases not matched to a gene: 5. This CDR3 is built from 15 residues. Germline V gives CDR1 LGHNA, CDR2 YNFKEQ.

The chain couples TRBV3-1 (or the pseudogene TRBV3-2) to TRBJ2-2, with TRBD2 matching over 7 bases. Germline CDR1 reads LGHDT; CDR2 reads YNNKEL (reference sequence). V gave up 10 bases and J gave up 2 bases; unmatched junction bases: 19. This CDR3 spans 18 amino acids. CDR3 loop: CATYGGWLAATNTGELFF. Here the CDR3 DNA reads TGTGCCACCTACGGTGGGTGGCTAGCGGCGACAAACACCGGGGAGCTGTTTTTT.

The chain couples TRBV11-2 to TRBJ2-1; 9 nucleotides align to TRBD1. CDR1 is SGHAT and CDR2 is FQNNGV in the germline V gene. The V segment lost 6 bases and the J segment 2 bases; nucleotides outside the gene matches: 2. This CDR3 has 14 amino acids. The CDR3 nucleotides read TGTGCCAGCAGAAGGGACAGGGCCTACAATGAGCAGTTCTTC. Protein product: CASRRDRAYNEQFF.

The chain employs TRBV12-3 or TRBV12-4 and TRBJ1-5; D uncertain. Trimming removed 7 bases from V and 9 bases from J, with 16 bases in between. This CDR3 is 13 amino acids long. The CDR3: CASTWGGLRPQHF. In DNA, the CDR3 is TGTGCCAGCACCTGGGGAGGGCTGAGGCCCCAGCATTTT.

V and J are TRBV27 and TRBJ2-3; D unresolved. Germline V gene lookup returns CDR1 MNHEY and CDR2 SMNVEV (reference sequence). The CDR3 length is 13 residues. Trimming took 0 bases from V and 3 from J, leaving 4 bases between them. CDR3 in amino acids: CASSLSRTDTQYF. The DNA of the CDR3 is TGTGCCAGCAGTTTATCCAGGACAGATACGCAGTATTTT.

The chain recombines TRBV18 with TRBJ1-6, with 8 bases lining up with TRBD1. The CDR3 spans 15 residues. In germline, CDR1 is KGHSH, CDR2 LQKENI. The J segment lost 4 bases and the V segment lost 4 bases, leaving 3 bases of the junction unmatched. CDR3 coding DNA: TGTGCCAGCTCACAACAGGGGGGTTATAATTCACCCCTCCACTTT. Residues: CASSQQGGYNSPLHF.

The V call is TRBV13, the J call TRBJ1-3; D call uncertain. Germline lookup yields CDR1 PRHDT and CDR2 FYEKMQ (reference sequence). The V end was cut by 1 base, the J end by 4 bases, with 14 bases between. CDR3 length equals 16 residues. CDR3 in DNA: TGTGCCAGCAGCTTAGAAAATATCGGGGTAGGAAACACCATATATTTT. This codes for CASSLENIGVGNTIYF.

The chain has TRBV7-2 and TRBJ2-7, with D tentatively TRBD1 (6 bases). Looked up from germline, CDR1 is SGHTA and CDR2 is FQGNSA. The CDR3 has 13 amino acids. With 1 base removed from V and 8 bases from J, the gap between germline ends came to 12 bases. The CDR3 protein is CASSLEGTRQQYF. The CDR3 DNA reads TGTGCCAGCAGCTTAGAAGGGACAAGACAGCAGTACTTC. Full variable domain (outside the CDR3, taken from reference TRBV7-2 and TRBJ2-7): GAGVSQSPSNKVTEKGKDVELRCDPISGHTALYWYRQSLGQGLEFLIYFQGNSAPDKSGLPSDRFSAERTGGSVSTLTIQRTQQEDSAVYLCASSLEGTRQQYFGPGTRLTVT.

This clone was observed a single time. The chain links TRBV19 to TRBJ1-1, with D hard to call. The germline V gene has CDR1 LNHDA and CDR2 SQIVND (reference sequence). The V end was cut by 1 base, the J end by 4 bases, with 7 bases between. This CDR3 is 13 amino acids long. CDR3 region: CASSIVGGTEAFF. For the CDR3, the DNA is TGTGCCAGTAGTATAGTGGGAGGCACTGAAGCTTTCTTT.

As to this clone: The same CDR3 also results from other DNA sequences found in this sample. V and J are TRBV9 and TRBJ1-5; weak D call: TRBD1 (5 bases). V was trimmed by 0 bases and J by 0 bases, leaving 7 bases between them. The CDR3 is 15 amino acids. Germline lookup yields CDR1 SGDLS and CDR2 YYNGEE. CDR3 sequence reads: CASSVGQSSNQPQHF. The CDR3 DNA sequence: TGTGCCAGCAGCGTAGGACAGAGTAGCAATCAGCCCCAGCATTTT.

With respect to this clone: The junction departs from germline at one end; a sequencing error may be responsible. This chain joins TRBV6-1 and TRBJ1-5; the D gene is possibly TRBD1 (6 bases). CDR1 is MNHNS, CDR2 SASEGT, per germline. The CDR3 runs 13 residues. The CDR3 spells CASREGGDQPQHF. In nucleotides, the CDR3 is TGTGCCAGCAGGGAAGGGGGGGATCAGCCCCAGCATTTT.

The V and J genes are TRBV4-2 and TRBJ1-4; D ambiguous. Trimming took 1 base from V and 7 from J, leaving 13 bases between them. Germline loops: CDR1 LGHNA, CDR2 YNFKEQ. The CDR3 loop spans 15 amino acids. The CDR3 is CASSQGWGDGEKLFF. DNA of the CDR3: TGTGCCAGCAGCCAAGGTTGGGGAGACGGTGAAAAACTGTTTTTT.

With regard to this clone: Other nucleotide sequences from this sample produce the same CDR3. V is TRBV27 and J is TRBJ1-5, with 8 nucleotides matching TRBD1. CDR3 size: 14 residues. The V gene's germline CDR1 is MNHEY and CDR2 SMNVEV (reference sequence). V shed 3 bases, J shed 4 bases, and the junction held 2 bases outside the gene matches. The DNA of the CDR3 is TGTGCCAGCAGTTTGAGACAGGGGAATCAGCCCCAGCATTTT. Translation gives CASSLRQGNQPQHF.